This TCR beta chain was profiled in a study of early stage breast cancer tumors. With 4 bases removed from V and 1 base from J, the gap between germline ends came to 10 bases. CDR3 size: 14 residues. The germline V gene encodes CDR1 LGHNA and CDR2 YNFKEQ. Assay: immunoSEQ multiplex PCR; the TCRdb copy retains only in-frame clones and omits some. The sample includes about 14,000 clones, 84% of them seen just once. Material for sequencing was normal breast tissue next to the tumor. The receptor comes from a person aged 25-39 years with breast cancer. The V call is TRBV4-2, the J call TRBJ2-5; D could derive from TRBD1 or TRBD2 (5 bases each). This CDR3 reads CASSPRGTQETQYF. DNA for the CDR3: TGTGCCAGCAGCCCCCGGGGCACCCAAGAGACCCAGTACTTC.